The 5 T cell receptor beta chains given below trace back to one sample, sequenced in a study of shared clonotypes between healthy human individuals. Only in-frame clones appear in the TCRdb table, and some are missing; sequencing was by immunoSEQ multiplex PCR. The data show 2 million to 2.5 million clones, approximately 96% seen once. Specimen: naive CD4+ T cells sorted from blood. The subset is: CD45RA+ positively selected. These receptor sequences come from a man aged 18 to 29 in good health.

The rearrangement joins TRBV5-4 to TRBJ2-3; D call uncertain. The CDR3 runs to 15 residues. Germline V lookup: CDR1 SGHNT, CDR2 YYREEE (reference sequence). V lost 4 bases, J lost 1 base, and 13 bases lay in between. CDR3 in amino acids: CASSPARARTDTQYF. In DNA form, the CDR3 reads TGTGCCAGCAGCCCTGCTAGGGCCCGCACAGATACGCAGTATTTT.

J is TRBJ1-1 and V is TRBV9, with D unresolved. V dropped 0 bases and J dropped 4 bases, with 13 bases sitting between them. The CDR3 covers 15 residues. The germline CDR1 and CDR2 sequences are SGDLS and YYNGEE. The CDR3 reads CASSVEAVRGTEAFF. Here the CDR3 DNA reads TGTGCCAGCAGCGTAGAAGCAGTTAGAGGCACTGAAGCTTTCTTT. Variable domain in full (rest from reference TRBV9 and TRBJ1-1): DSGVTQTPKHLITATGQRVTLRCSPRSGDLSVYWYQQSLDQGLQFLIQYYNGEERAKGNILERFSAQQFPDLHSELNLSSLELGDSALYFCASSVEAVRGTEAFFGQGTRLTVV.

This chain connects TRBV9 to TRBJ2-2; maybe TRBD1 (7 bases). The V end was cut by 1 base, the J end by 4 bases, with 17 bases between. This CDR3 has 17 residues. Per germline, CDR1 SGDLS and CDR2 YYNGEE. CDR3 protein: CASSVLGGGVGTGELFF. CDR3 DNA: TGTGCCAGCAGCGTATTAGGAGGGGGCGTTGGCACCGGGGAGCTGTTTTTT.

V gene TRBV30 combines with J gene TRBJ2-7; 9 positions agree with TRBD1. Germline values: CDR1 GTSNPN, CDR2 SVGIG (reference sequence). V lost 4 bases and J lost 6; bases outside the gene matches: 7. This CDR3 has 13 residues. The CDR3 DNA sequence: TGTGCCTGGAATAGACAGGGGGTCTCCGAGCAGTACTTC. This encodes CAWNRQGVSEQYF. Full variable domain (outside the CDR3, taken from reference TRBV30 and TRBJ2-7): SQTIHQWPATLVQPVGSPLSLECTVEGTSNPNLYWYRQAAGRGLQLLFYSVGIGQISSEVPQNLSASRPQDRQFILSSKKLLLSDSGFYLCAWNRQGVSEQYFGPGTRLTVT.

V gene TRBV27 combines with J gene TRBJ1-1, with 8 bases that match TRBD1. Germline V gives CDR1 MNHEY, CDR2 SMNVEV (reference sequence). V gave up 1 base and J gave up 10 bases; unmatched junction bases: 5. The CDR3 contains 13 residues. In nucleotides, the CDR3 is TGTGCCAGCAGTTTATTGGTGACAGGGGTAGCTTTCTTT. This gives the protein CASSLLVTGVAFF.